A selection of T cell receptor beta chains follows, all from one sample in a study of T cell repertoires in cytomegalovirus infection. Via MiXCR, TCRdb re-called the reads, giving one row per CDR3 protein. The sample carries approximately 990,000 distinct CDR3 sequences, less than 40% recorded once. These receptors' antigens are unknown. The source was cultured CD8+ T cells from PBMCs, collected from culture after CMV antigen stimulation. Source of these receptors: a human donor in good health (CMV status not recorded). Some clones in this sample may be carry-over from other donors' samples. Each CDR3 is given with its conserved first and last residue. A D gene is named only where the DNA matches it firmly. Expanded clones are given a class, and other clones once, few, many or no size at all.

d_call: -; clone_size: few; j_call: TRBJ1-1; v_call: TRBV7-6; cdr3_nt: TGTGCCAGCAGCTTAGGGGCAGATTCTAACACTGAAGCTTTCTTT; cdr3_aa: CASSLGADSNTEAFF
d_call: -; clone_size: many; j_call: TRBJ2-1; v_call: TRBV14; cdr3_nt: TGTGCCAGCAGCTTCAGTCTTAATGAGCAGTTCTTC; cdr3_aa: CASSFSLNEQFF
d_call: TRBD1; clone_size: -; j_call: TRBJ1-2; v_call: TRBV7-8; cdr3_nt: TGTGCCAGCAGCTCCCCCGGACAGGGGATCTATGGCTACACCTTC; cdr3_aa: CASSSPGQGIYGYTF
d_call: -; clone_size: few; j_call: TRBJ1-1; v_call: TRBV27; cdr3_nt: TGTGCCAGCAGTGCCCATGTAAGGAGGGACACTGAAGCTTTCTTT; cdr3_aa: CASSAHVRRDTEAFF
d_call: -; clone_size: -; j_call: TRBJ1-5; v_call: TRBV15; cdr3_nt: TGTGCCACCAGCCCGGGGGTCGGTCAGCCCCAGCATTTT; cdr3_aa: CATSPGVGQPQHF
d_call: TRBD2; clone_size: many; j_call: TRBJ2-1; v_call: TRBV5-1; cdr3_nt: TGTGCCAGCAGCTTAGTAGCGGGGGTGTACAATGAGCAGTTCTTC; cdr3_aa: CASSLVAGVYNEQFF
d_call: -; clone_size: many; j_call: TRBJ2-4; v_call: TRBV7-2; cdr3_nt: TGTGCCAGCAGCCCGAGGGGGGCGGACATTCAGTACTTC; cdr3_aa: CASSPRGADIQYF
d_call: TRBD2; clone_size: few; j_call: TRBJ2-1; v_call: TRBV2; cdr3_nt: TGTGCCAGCAGCCTGGGGGGAGGAGGACTAGAAGAGCAGTTCTTC; cdr3_aa: CASSLGGGGLEEQFF
d_call: -; clone_size: few; j_call: TRBJ2-2; v_call: TRBV6-2/TRBV6-3; cdr3_nt: TGTGCCAGCAACTTTCTCGGCCCAACCGGGGAGCTGTTTTTT; cdr3_aa: CASNFLGPTGELFF
d_call: -; clone_size: -; j_call: TRBJ2-1; v_call: TRBV19; cdr3_nt: TGTGCCAGCGCGGACGGCAGCTCCTACAATGAGCAGTTCTTC; cdr3_aa: CASADGSSYNEQFF
d_call: -; clone_size: -; j_call: TRBJ2-5; v_call: TRBV18; cdr3_nt: TGTGCCAGCTCCCAGCCGGGCAGGGACATTGGAGAGACCCAGTACTTC; cdr3_aa: CASSQPGRDIGETQYF
d_call: -; clone_size: many; j_call: TRBJ2-5; v_call: TRBV7-8; cdr3_nt: TGTGCCAGCAGGGGGGGCCCAAGTGCGGGAGAGACCCAGTACTTC; cdr3_aa: CASRGGPSAGETQYF
d_call: TRBD2; clone_size: few; j_call: TRBJ2-7; v_call: TRBV2; cdr3_nt: TGTGCCAGCAGGGGAGGGACCTACGAGCAGTACTTC; cdr3_aa: CASRGGTYEQYF
d_call: -; clone_size: -; j_call: TRBJ2-7; v_call: TRBV6-1; cdr3_nt: TGTGCCAGCAGTTATAGGTGGGACACCTCCTACGAGCAGTACTTC; cdr3_aa: CASSYRWDTSYEQYF
d_call: -; clone_size: few; j_call: TRBJ1-4; v_call: TRBV6-5; cdr3_nt: TGTGCCAGCAGTTACGCCTCGCCCGGGTTGAGTGAAAAACTGTTTTTT; cdr3_aa: CASSYASPGLSEKLFF
d_call: -; clone_size: -; j_call: TRBJ1-4; v_call: TRBV9; cdr3_nt: TGTGCCAGCAGCCTGAGGGGGGGGTACAATGAAAAACTGTTTTTT; cdr3_aa: CASSLRGGYNEKLFF
d_call: -; clone_size: few; j_call: TRBJ2-5; v_call: TRBV6-2/TRBV6-3; cdr3_nt: TGTGCCAGCAGTTACGGGCAGGCGCAAGAGACCCAGTACTTC; cdr3_aa: CASSYGQAQETQYF
d_call: -; clone_size: -; j_call: TRBJ1-4; v_call: TRBV7-9; cdr3_nt: TGTGCCAGCGGCCCCACAGGGACTGAAAAACTGTTTTTT; cdr3_aa: CASGPTGTEKLFF
d_call: TRBD1; clone_size: -; j_call: TRBJ1-2; v_call: TRBV19; cdr3_nt: TGTACCAGTAGTCAACGGACAGGGGGGAACTATGGCTACACCTTC; cdr3_aa: CTSSQRTGGNYGYTF
d_call: TRBD2; clone_size: many; j_call: TRBJ2-3; v_call: TRBV7-3; cdr3_nt: TGTGCCAGCAGCTTCGAGTCGGCTAGCGGGGGCCTCTACACAGATACGCAGTATTTT; cdr3_aa: CASSFESASGGLYTDTQYF
d_call: TRBD2; clone_size: -; j_call: TRBJ2-5; v_call: TRBV24-1; cdr3_nt: TGTGCCACCAGTGATTTGGGGAGCGGGGAAGAGACCCAGTACTTC; cdr3_aa: CATSDLGSGEETQYF
d_call: -; clone_size: -; j_call: TRBJ2-1; v_call: TRBV6-5; cdr3_nt: TGTGCCAGCAGTTACTCCGAACAGTTGTGGTTCTTC; cdr3_aa: CASSYSEQLWFF
d_call: TRBD2; clone_size: few; j_call: TRBJ2-1; v_call: TRBV7-6; cdr3_nt: TGTGCCCAGTACGGGAGCGGGGTTGAGCAGTTCTTC; cdr3_aa: CAQYGSGVEQFF
d_call: TRBD2; clone_size: many; j_call: TRBJ2-2; v_call: TRBV12-3/TRBV12-4; cdr3_nt: TGTGCCAGCACCCAACTAGCGGGGGCCCCCACCGGGGAGCTGTTTTTT; cdr3_aa: CASTQLAGAPTGELFF
d_call: -; clone_size: -; j_call: TRBJ2-1; v_call: TRBV7-6; cdr3_nt: TGTGCCAGCAGCCGCGCGATTGGCAATGAGCAGTTCTTC; cdr3_aa: CASSRAIGNEQFF
d_call: TRBD1; clone_size: -; j_call: TRBJ1-2; v_call: TRBV5-1; cdr3_nt: TGCGCCAGCAGCTACGGGACAGGGGACTATGGCTACACCTTC; cdr3_aa: CASSYGTGDYGYTF
d_call: -; clone_size: -; j_call: TRBJ1-2; v_call: TRBV15; cdr3_nt: TGTGCCACCAGCTTCGGGGGAGCTAACTATGGCTACACCTTC; cdr3_aa: CATSFGGANYGYTF
d_call: -; clone_size: -; j_call: TRBJ1-2; v_call: TRBV7-9; cdr3_nt: TGTGCCAGCAGCTTAGATCAGGGAGAGCGCGGCTACACCTTC; cdr3_aa: CASSLDQGERGYTF
d_call: -; clone_size: -; j_call: TRBJ2-7; v_call: TRBV9; cdr3_nt: TGTGCCAGCAGCGTAGTTGATACAGGGTTCGCAAACGAGCAGTACTTC; cdr3_aa: CASSVVDTGFANEQYF
d_call: -; clone_size: -; j_call: TRBJ2-1; v_call: TRBV25-1; cdr3_nt: TGTGCCAGCAAGGAGAATGAGCAGTTCTTC; cdr3_aa: CASKENEQFF
d_call: -; clone_size: -; j_call: TRBJ1-2; v_call: TRBV13; cdr3_nt: TGTGCCAGCAGCTTACCTACAGGTTTGGGGGATGGCTACACCTTC; cdr3_aa: CASSLPTGLGDGYTF
d_call: TRBD1; clone_size: few; j_call: TRBJ1-4; v_call: TRBV6-5; cdr3_nt: TGTGCCAGCAGTTCGTCCCGGGACAGGGGAGGTAGAAAACTGTTTTTT; cdr3_aa: CASSSSRDRGGRKLFF
d_call: TRBD1; clone_size: few; j_call: TRBJ2-2; v_call: TRBV7-6; cdr3_nt: TGTGCCAGCAGCCCACAGGGGGGAGTACATCCCGCCGGGGAGCTGTTTTTT; cdr3_aa: CASSPQGGVHPAGELFF
d_call: -; clone_size: many; j_call: TRBJ2-2; v_call: TRBV11-1; cdr3_nt: TGTGCCAGCAGCGCCTACACCGGGGAGCTGTTTTTT; cdr3_aa: CASSAYTGELFF
d_call: -; clone_size: -; j_call: TRBJ2-1; v_call: TRBV11-2; cdr3_nt: TGTGCCAGCAGCCCCGAGGCTAGCGCATACAATGAGCAGTTCTTC; cdr3_aa: CASSPEASAYNEQFF
d_call: -; clone_size: few; j_call: TRBJ1-1; v_call: TRBV25-1; cdr3_nt: TGTGCCAGCAGTGAGGAGTCGAACACTGAAGCTTTCTTT; cdr3_aa: CASSEESNTEAFF
d_call: TRBD1; clone_size: few; j_call: TRBJ1-4; v_call: TRBV6-1; cdr3_nt: TGTGCCAGCAGTACCCCCGGGACAGCTTATGAAAAACTGTTTTTT; cdr3_aa: CASSTPGTAYEKLFF